Listed below are T cell receptor beta chains from one sample, sequenced in a study of neurological immune-mediated disorders. TCRdb recomputed calls from the 5' RACE reads with MiXCR, one row per CDR3 protein. Altogether roughly 90,000 distinct CDR3 sequences are present, 3% to 4.5% being singletons, with the ten largest covering just under 3%. The sample was PBMCs. The receptors come from a woman aged 45 to 65 with multiple sclerosis. Each CDR3 is given with its conserved first and last residue. A D gene is named only where the DNA matches it firmly. Only part of the rows carry a size: once, few, many, or a class if the clone is expanded.

TRBV20-1	many	TRBJ2-2	TRBD1	TGCAGTGCAACCGGGACAGGGGACACCGGGGAGCTGTTTTTT	CSATGTGDTGELFF
TRBV20-1	NA	TRBJ1-1	NA	TGCAGTGCTAGTTCTCAGCCGAACACTGAAGCTTTCTTT	CSASSQPNTEAFF
TRBV20-1	many	TRBJ2-7	NA	TGCAGTGCTAGAGATTCGGGGGACCCCACCTACGAGCAGTACTTC	CSARDSGDPTYEQYF
TRBV20-1	many	TRBJ2-5	NA	TGCAGTGCTACCCGGTCGGGAATACAAGAGACCCAGTACTTC	CSATRSGIQETQYF
TRBV5-1	many	TRBJ2-3	TRBD2	TGCGCCAGCTCCTCCCTTGAGCGGGGGGTAGATACGCAGTATTTT	CASSSLERGVDTQYF
TRBV3-1	many	TRBJ2-3	TRBD2	TGTGCCAGCAGGGTAAGCGGGGGGGCCTGGGATACGCAGTATTTT	CASRVSGGAWDTQYF
TRBV7-6	many	TRBJ1-4	NA	TGTGCCAGCAGCCCGACGTACAACAGCGGTAATGAAAAACTGTTTTTT	CASSPTYNSGNEKLFF
TRBV6-5	many	TRBJ2-5	TRBD2	TGTGCCAGCAGTTACCCCGTGAGCGGGGCCAGGGAGACCCAGTACTTC	CASSYPVSGARETQYF
TRBV6-6	many	TRBJ2-5	TRBD1	TGTGCCAGCAGTTCTCGACAGGGTCAAGAGACCCAGTACTTC	CASSSRQGQETQYF
TRBV14	many	TRBJ2-1	TRBD2	TGTGCCAGCAGCCCTGCGGGGGTGTACAATGAGCAGTTCTTC	CASSPAGVYNEQFF
TRBV29-1	many	TRBJ2-1	NA	TGCAGCGTTGACCCAGCCAGTGAGCAGTTCTTC	CSVDPASEQFF
TRBV7-2	many	TRBJ2-5	TRBD2	TGTGCCACCGCTAAGGGTGCGGGGGGGCGCCGGGAGACCCAGTACTTC	CATAKGAGGRRETQYF
TRBV6-6	many	TRBJ2-7	TRBD1	TGTGCCAGCAGTCCACCGGGACAGGGTGTATACGAGCAGTACTTC	CASSPPGQGVYEQYF
TRBV4-3	many	TRBJ1-1	NA	TGCGCCAGCAGCCAAGCTAAACAGGGTAACACTGAAGCTTTCTTT	CASSQAKQGNTEAFF